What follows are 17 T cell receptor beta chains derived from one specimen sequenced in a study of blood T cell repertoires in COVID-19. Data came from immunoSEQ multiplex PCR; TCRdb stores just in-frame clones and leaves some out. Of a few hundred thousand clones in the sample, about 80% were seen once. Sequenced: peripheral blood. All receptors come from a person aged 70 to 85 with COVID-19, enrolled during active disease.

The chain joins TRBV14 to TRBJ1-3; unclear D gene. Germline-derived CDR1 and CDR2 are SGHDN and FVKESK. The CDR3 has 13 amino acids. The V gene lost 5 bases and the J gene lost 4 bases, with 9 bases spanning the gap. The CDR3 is CASSDIRGNTIYF. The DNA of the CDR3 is TGTGCCAGCAGCGACATCCGAGGAAACACCATATATTTT.

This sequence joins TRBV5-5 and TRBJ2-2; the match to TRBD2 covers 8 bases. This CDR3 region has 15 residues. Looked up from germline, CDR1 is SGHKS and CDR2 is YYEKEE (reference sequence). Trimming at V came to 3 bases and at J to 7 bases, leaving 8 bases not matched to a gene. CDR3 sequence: CASSSQMGTSGELFF. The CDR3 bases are TGTGCCAGCAGCTCTCAAATGGGGACTAGCGGGGAGCTGTTTTTT.

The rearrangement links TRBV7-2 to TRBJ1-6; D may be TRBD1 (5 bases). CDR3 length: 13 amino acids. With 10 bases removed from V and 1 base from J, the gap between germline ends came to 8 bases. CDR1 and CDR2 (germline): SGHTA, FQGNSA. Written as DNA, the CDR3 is TGTGCCACACAGGAATCCTATAATTCACCCCTCCACTTT. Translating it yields CATQESYNSPLHF.

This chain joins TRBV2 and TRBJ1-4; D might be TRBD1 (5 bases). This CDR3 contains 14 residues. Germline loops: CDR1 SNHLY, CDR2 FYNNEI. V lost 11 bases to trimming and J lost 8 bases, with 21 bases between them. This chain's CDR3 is CAGALGQGEEKLFF. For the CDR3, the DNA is TGTGCCGGAGCACTGGGGCAGGGTGAAGAAAAACTGTTTTTT. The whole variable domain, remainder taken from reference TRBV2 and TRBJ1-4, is EPEVTQTPSHQVTQMGQEVILRCVPISNHLYFYWYRQILGQKVEFLVSFYNNEISEKSEIFDDQFSVERPDGSNFTLKIRSTKLEDSAMYFCAGALGQGEEKLFFGSGTQLSVL.

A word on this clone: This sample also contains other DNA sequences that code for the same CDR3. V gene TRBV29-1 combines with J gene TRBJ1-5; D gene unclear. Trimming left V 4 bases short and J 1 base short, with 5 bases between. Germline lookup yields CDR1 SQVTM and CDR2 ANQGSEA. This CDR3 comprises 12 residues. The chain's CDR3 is CSVGGSNQPQHF. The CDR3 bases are TGCAGCGTTGGCGGGAGCAATCAGCCCCAGCATTTT.

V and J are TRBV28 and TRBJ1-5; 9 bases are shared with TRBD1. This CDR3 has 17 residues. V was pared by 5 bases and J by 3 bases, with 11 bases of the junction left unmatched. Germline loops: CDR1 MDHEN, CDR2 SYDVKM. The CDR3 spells CASSPYLGQGLNQPQHF. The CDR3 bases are TGTGCCAGCAGTCCATACCTCGGACAGGGGCTCAATCAGCCCCAGCATTTT.

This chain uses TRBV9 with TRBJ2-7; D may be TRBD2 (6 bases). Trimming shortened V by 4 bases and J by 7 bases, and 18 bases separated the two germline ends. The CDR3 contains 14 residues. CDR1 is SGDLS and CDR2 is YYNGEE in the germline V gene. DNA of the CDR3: TGTGCCAGCAGCTCATCCGGGGGAGATGAAGAGCAGTACTTC. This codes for CASSSSGGDEEQYF.

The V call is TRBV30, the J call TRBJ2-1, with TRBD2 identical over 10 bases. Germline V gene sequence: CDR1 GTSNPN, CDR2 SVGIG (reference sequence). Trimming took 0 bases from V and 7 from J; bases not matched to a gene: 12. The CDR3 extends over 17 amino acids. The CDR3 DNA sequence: TGTGCCTGGAGTGTCCCTTTGGTACTAGCGGGAAGGAATGAGCAGTTCTTC. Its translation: CAWSVPLVLAGRNEQFF.

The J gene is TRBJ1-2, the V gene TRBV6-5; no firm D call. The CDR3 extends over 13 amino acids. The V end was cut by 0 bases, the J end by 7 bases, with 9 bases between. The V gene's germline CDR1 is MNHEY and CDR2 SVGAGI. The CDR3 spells CASSYSGVRGYTF. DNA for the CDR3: TGTGCCAGCAGTTACTCCGGGGTGCGTGGCTACACCTTC.

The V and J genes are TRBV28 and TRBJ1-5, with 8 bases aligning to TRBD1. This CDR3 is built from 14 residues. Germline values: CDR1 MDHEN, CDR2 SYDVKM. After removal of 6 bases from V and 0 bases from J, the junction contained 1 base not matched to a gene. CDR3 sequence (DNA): TGTGCCAGCAGGGGGACAGGTAGCAATCAGCCCCAGCATTTT. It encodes CASRGTGSNQPQHF.

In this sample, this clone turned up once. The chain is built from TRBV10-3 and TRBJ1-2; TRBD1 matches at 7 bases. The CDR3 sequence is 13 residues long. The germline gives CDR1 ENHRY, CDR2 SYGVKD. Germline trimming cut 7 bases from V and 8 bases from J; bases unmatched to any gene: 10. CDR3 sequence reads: CAINQGQGDGYTF. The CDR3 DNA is TGTGCCATCAACCAGGGGCAGGGGGACGGCTACACCTTC.

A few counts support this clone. DNA of the CDR3: TGTGCCACCAGTGATCGGGGACAGGGCAAAGAGACCCAGTACTTC. Translation gives CATSDRGQGKETQYF. The chain links TRBV24-1 to TRBJ2-5; 9 positions agree with TRBD1. The CDR3 length is 15 residues. V trimming: 3 bases; J trimming: 3 bases; junction bases outside the gene matches: 4. Per the germline V gene, CDR1 is KGHDR and CDR2 is SFDVKD.

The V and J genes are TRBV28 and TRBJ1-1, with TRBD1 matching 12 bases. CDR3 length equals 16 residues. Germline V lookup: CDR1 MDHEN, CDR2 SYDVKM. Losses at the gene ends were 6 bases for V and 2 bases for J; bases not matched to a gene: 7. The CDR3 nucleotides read TGTGCCAGCAGGGGACAGGGGGCTCTTGGAAACACTGAAGCTTTCTTT. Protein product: CASRGQGALGNTEAFF. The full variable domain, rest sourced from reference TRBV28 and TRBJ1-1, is DVKVTQSSRYLVKRTGEKVFLECVQDMDHENMFWYRQDPGLGLRLIYFSYDVKMKEKGDIPEGYSVSREKKERFSLILESASTNQTSMYLCASRGQGALGNTEAFFGQGTRLTVV.

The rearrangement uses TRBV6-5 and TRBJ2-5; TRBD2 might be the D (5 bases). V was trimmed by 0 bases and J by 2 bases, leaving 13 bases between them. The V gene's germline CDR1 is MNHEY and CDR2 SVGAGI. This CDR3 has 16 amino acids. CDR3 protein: CASSYSEVGRQETQYF. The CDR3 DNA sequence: TGTGCCAGCAGTTACTCGGAGGTTGGGCGTCAAGAGACCCAGTACTTC.

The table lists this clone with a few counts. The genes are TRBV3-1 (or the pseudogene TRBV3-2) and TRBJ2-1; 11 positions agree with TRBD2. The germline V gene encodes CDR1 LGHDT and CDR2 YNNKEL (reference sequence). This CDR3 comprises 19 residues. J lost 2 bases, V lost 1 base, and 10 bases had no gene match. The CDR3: CASSQGASGGLGPYNEQFF. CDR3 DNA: TGTGCCAGCAGCCAAGGGGCTAGCGGGGGGCTAGGCCCCTACAATGAGCAGTTCTTC.

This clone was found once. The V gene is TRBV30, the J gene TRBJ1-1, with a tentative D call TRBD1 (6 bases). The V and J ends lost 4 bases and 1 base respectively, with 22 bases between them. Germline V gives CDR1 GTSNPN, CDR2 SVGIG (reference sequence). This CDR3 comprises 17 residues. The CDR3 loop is CAWTLTGKRLKNTEAFF. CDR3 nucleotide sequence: TGTGCCTGGACTCTGACAGGTAAAAGACTAAAGAACACTGAAGCTTTCTTT.

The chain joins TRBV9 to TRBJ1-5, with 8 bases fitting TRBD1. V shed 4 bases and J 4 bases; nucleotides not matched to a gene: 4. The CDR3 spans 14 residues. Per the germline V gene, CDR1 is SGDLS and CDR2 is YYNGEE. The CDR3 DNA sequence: TGTGCCAGCAGCCTTACAGGGGGAAATCAGCCCCAGCATTTT. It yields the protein CASSLTGGNQPQHF.